The rows below give T cell receptor beta chains drawn from one sample of a study of CD8 T cell repertoires and HIV-1 epitope variants. Method: immunoSEQ multiplex PCR; TCRdb's copy keeps in-frame clones and lacks some. The repertoire holds approximately 90,000 clones, over 70% seen once, with roughly 26% in the top ten. Source material: uncultured baseline CD8+ T cells from peripheral blood mononuclear cells (PBMCs). The source of these receptors is a male donor with HIV. CDR3s leave out the opening cysteine and the closing phenylalanine or tryptophan.

J gene,V gene,CDR3 protein
TRBJ2-1,TRBV7-3,ASSGWVGERVNNEQF
TRBJ2-3,TRBV27,ASSRGGDTDTQY
TRBJ2-1,TRBV4-3,ASSQAWGQARGNEQF
TRBJ2-1,TRBV28,ASSLPGTNEQF
TRBJ1-3,TRBV9,ASSSHRVDTIY
TRBJ2-3,TRBV5-4,ASSLAGPSTDTQY
TRBJ1-1,TRBV7-6,ASSLTGVSEAF
TRBJ1-6,TRBV28,ASTEGRLGALH
TRBJ2-7,TRBV11-2,ASSLRQGGPYEQY
TRBJ2-2,TRBV23-1,ASSQPSRGDKNTGELF
TRBJ2-1,TRBV7-9,ASSIRLARYNEQF
TRBJ1-1,TRBV27,ASSLRGTGPGNTEAF
TRBJ2-1,TRBV18,ASSPDQSSYNEQF
TRBJ2-7,TRBV7-2,ASSLSGYEQY
TRBJ2-7,TRBV6-5,ASWNTGLQSYEQY
TRBJ2-3,TRBV5-4,ASSEDTRTDTQY
TRBJ1-2,TRBV19,ASSLNHAANYGYT
TRBJ2-7,TRBV7-9,ASSLDLAGAEQY
TRBJ1-2,TRBV2,ASRGGQNYGYT
TRBJ2-3,TRBV28,ASSFEAADTQY
TRBJ2-6,TRBV4-3,ASSQAWVTSGANVLT
TRBJ2-7,TRBV27,ASSPGTGRVRPYEQY
TRBJ2-2,TRBV5-4,ASSSRTSGMGDTGELF
TRBJ2-7,TRBV18,ASSRAGTGEYEQY
TRBJ2-1,TRBV9,ASSPLRGRETHEQF
TRBJ2-5,TRBV7-2,ASSLALLAGQETQY
TRBJ1-5,TRBV28,ASSPPRYQPQH
TRBJ2-7,TRBV2,ASRAPGQFSYEQY
TRBJ2-1,TRBV5-8,ASSSRTSYNEQF
TRBJ2-7,TRBV9,ASGPSGRTEQY
TRBJ1-5,TRBV7-8,ASSLEQVAEPQH
TRBJ1-2,TRBV2,ASSVSHSTNYGYT
TRBJ2-3,TRBV5-1,ASFLSRTDTQY
TRBJ2-7,TRBV28,ASSSQGTGVYEQY
TRBJ2-7,TRBV6-1,ASSPWTGSYEQY
TRBJ1-3,TRBV6-5,ASSTSSGNTIY
TRBJ1-5,TRBV7-8,ASSTGGAGSNQPQH
TRBJ1-4,TRBV18,ASSPAGGIEKLF
TRBJ1-4,TRBV7-2,ASSWGQSNEKLF
TRBJ2-7,TRBV9,ASSVAGQLSYEQY
TRBJ1-1,TRBV19,ASSSYRGEMNTEAF
TRBJ1-2,TRBV19,ASSMTGLYGYT
TRBJ2-7,TRBV11-1,ASSPVQSYEQY
TRBJ2-3,TRBV7-2,ASSIGSFSTDTRY
TRBJ1-3,TRBV5-1,ASTERFGNTIY
TRBJ1-6,TRBV18,ASSPLWDDSGSYNSPLH
TRBJ1-2,TRBV19,ASSIGRTSNYGYT
TRBJ1-6,TRBV2,ASSETGTESSYNSPLH
TRBJ1-2,TRBV20-1,SAPTNYGYT
TRBJ1-1,TRBV29-1,SVDRDNKAF
TRBJ2-2,TRBV4-2,ASSQAGTSGSGRAGELF
TRBJ2-3,TRBV5-1,ASREGGSDTQY
TRBJ2-7,TRBV10-3,AISEPGLATEQY
TRBJ2-1,TRBV28,ASSSPRMALVGNEQF
TRBJ1-3,TRBV9,ASSVAGLGNTIY
TRBJ1-6,TRBV4-3,ASAETLSRGANSPLH
TRBJ2-3,TRBV7-8,ASSPRGSGSGRDTQY
TRBJ2-1,TRBV5-1,ASSGWDEQF
TRBJ2-7,TRBV5-6,ASSFDYSYEQY
TRBJ1-2,TRBV14,ASSQDFVVRADGYT